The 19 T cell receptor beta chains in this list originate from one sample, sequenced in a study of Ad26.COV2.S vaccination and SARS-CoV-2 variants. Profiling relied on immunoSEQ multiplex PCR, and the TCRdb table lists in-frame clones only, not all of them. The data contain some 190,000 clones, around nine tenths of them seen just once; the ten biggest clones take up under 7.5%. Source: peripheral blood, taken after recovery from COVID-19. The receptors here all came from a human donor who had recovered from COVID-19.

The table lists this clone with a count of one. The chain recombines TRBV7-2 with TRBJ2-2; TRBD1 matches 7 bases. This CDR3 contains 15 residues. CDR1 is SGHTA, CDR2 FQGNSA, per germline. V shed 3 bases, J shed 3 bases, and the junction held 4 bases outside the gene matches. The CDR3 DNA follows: TGTGCCAGCAGCTTGAGACAGGGCTACACCGGGGAGCTGTTTTTT. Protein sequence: CASSLRQGYTGELFF.

The CDR3 sequence is CASQSAPGRGNTIYF. CDR3 nucleotides: TGTGCCAGCCAATCCGCCCCGGGACGGGGAAACACCATATATTTT. The chain uses TRBV28 and TRBJ1-3; D is perhaps TRBD1 (5 bases). Trimming took 8 bases from V and 4 from J, leaving 18 bases between them. CDR1 MDHEN and CDR2 SYDVKM come from the germline V gene. This CDR3 contains 15 residues.

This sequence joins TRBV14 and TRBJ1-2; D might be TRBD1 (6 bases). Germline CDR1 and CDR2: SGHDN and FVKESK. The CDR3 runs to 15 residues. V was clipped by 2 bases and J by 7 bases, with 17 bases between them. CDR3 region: CASSQQDGGGFGYTF. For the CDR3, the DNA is TGTGCCAGCAGCCAACAGGACGGGGGCGGATTTGGCTACACCTTC.

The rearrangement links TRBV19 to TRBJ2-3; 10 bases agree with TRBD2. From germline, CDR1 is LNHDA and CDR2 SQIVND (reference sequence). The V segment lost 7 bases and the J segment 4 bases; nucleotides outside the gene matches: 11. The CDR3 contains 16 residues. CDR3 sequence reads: CASTPWSSGRSDTQYF. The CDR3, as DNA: TGTGCCAGTACCCCTTGGAGTAGCGGGAGGTCAGATACGCAGTATTTT.

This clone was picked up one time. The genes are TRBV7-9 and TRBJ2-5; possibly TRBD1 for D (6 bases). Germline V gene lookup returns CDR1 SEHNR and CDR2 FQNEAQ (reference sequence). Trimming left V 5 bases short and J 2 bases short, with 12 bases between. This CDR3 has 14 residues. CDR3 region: CASSRDTYQETQYF. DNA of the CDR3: TGTGCCAGCAGCCGGGACACCTATCAAGAGACCCAGTACTTC.

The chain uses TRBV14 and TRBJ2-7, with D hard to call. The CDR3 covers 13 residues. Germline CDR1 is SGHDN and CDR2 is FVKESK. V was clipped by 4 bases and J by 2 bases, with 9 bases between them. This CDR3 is CASSRTGTYEQYF. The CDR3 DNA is TGTGCCAGCAGCCGAACCGGAACCTACGAGCAGTACTTC.

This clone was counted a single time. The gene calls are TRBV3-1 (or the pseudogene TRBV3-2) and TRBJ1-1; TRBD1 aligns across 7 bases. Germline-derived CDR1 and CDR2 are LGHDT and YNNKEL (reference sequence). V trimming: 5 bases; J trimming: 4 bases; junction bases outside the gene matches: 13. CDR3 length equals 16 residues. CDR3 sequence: CASSSPGGKGTTEAFF. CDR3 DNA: TGTGCCAGCAGCTCACCAGGGGGAAAGGGGACCACTGAAGCTTTCTTT.

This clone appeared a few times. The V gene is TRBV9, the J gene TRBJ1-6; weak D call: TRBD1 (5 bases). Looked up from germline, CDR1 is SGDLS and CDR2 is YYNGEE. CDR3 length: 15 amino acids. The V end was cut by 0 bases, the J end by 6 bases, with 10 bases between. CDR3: CASSVAEGPNSPLHF. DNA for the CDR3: TGTGCCAGCAGCGTAGCCGAGGGGCCTAATTCACCCCTCCACTTT.

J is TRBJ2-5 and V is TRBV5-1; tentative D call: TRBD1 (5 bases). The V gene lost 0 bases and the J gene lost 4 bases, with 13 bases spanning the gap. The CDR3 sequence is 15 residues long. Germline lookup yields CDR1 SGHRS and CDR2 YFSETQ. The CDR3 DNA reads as TGCGCCAGCAGCTTGGTGGGCAGGGTGGGAGAGACCCAGTACTTC. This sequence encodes CASSLVGRVGETQYF. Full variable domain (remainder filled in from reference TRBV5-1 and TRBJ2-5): KAGVTQTPRYLIKTRGQQVTLSCSPISGHRSVSWYQQTPGQGLQFLFEYFSETQRNKGNFPGRFSGRQFSNSRSEMNVSTLELGDSALYLCASSLVGRVGETQYFGPGTRLLVL.

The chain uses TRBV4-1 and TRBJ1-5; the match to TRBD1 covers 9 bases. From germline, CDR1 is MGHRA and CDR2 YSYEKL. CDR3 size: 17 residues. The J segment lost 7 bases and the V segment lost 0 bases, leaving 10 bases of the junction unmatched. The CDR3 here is CASSQDGGTGGVQPQHF. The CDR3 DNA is TGCGCCAGCAGCCAAGATGGGGGCACAGGGGGCGTACAGCCCCAGCATTTT.

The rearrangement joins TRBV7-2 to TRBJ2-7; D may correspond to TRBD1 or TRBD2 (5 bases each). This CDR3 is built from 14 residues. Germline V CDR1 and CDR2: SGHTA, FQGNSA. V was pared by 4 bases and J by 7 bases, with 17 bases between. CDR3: CASSYRGGALEQYF. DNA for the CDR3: TGTGCCAGCAGCTACCGGGGCGGAGCTCTGGAGCAGTACTTC. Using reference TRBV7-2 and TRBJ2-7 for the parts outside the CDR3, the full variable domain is GAGVSQSPSNKVTEKGKDVELRCDPISGHTALYWYRQSLGQGLEFLIYFQGNSAPDKSGLPSDRFSAERTGGSVSTLTIQRTQQEDSAVYLCASSYRGGALEQYFGPGTRLTVT.

The CDR3 DNA is TGCGCCAGCCGAGGGGCTGAAGCTTTCTTT. It codes for CASRGAEAFF. This chain uses TRBV5-1 with TRBJ1-1; perhaps TRBD1 as D (5 bases). CDR1 SGHRS and CDR2 YFSETQ come from the germline V gene. V was cut by 7 bases and J by 6 bases, with 7 bases left in between. This CDR3 has 10 residues.

The CDR3: CASMVSPSGGVTTGELFF. The CDR3 region has the DNA TGTGCCAGCATGGTTTCGCCTAGCGGGGGGGTGACCACCGGGGAGCTGTTTTTT. The J gene is TRBJ2-2, the V gene TRBV2, with TRBD2 identical over 12 bases. Germline values: CDR1 SNHLY, CDR2 FYNNEI. The CDR3 consists of 18 residues. The V gene end was trimmed by 7 bases and the J gene end by 4 bases; junction bases not matched to a gene: 13.

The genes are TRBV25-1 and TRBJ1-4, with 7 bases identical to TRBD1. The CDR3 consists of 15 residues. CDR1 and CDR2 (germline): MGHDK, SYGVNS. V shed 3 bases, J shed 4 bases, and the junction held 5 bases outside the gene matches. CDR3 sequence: CASSEGTVGNEKLFF. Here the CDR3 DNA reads TGTGCCAGCAGTGAGGGGACAGTGGGTAATGAAAAACTGTTTTTT.

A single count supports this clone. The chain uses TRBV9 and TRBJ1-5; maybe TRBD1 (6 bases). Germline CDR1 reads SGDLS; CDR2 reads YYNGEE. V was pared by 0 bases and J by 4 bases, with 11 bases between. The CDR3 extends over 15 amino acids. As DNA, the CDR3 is TGTGCCAGCAGCGTAGAGGGGGTCGTGAATCAGCCCCAGCATTTT. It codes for CASSVEGVVNQPQHF.

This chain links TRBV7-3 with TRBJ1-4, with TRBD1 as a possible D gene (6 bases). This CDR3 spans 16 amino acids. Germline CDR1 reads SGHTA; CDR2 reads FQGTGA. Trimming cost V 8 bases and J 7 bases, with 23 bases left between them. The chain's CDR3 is CASPLRGGRLREKLFF. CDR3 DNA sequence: TGTGCCAGCCCCCTTAGGGGGGGTAGGCTTCGTGAAAAACTGTTTTTT.

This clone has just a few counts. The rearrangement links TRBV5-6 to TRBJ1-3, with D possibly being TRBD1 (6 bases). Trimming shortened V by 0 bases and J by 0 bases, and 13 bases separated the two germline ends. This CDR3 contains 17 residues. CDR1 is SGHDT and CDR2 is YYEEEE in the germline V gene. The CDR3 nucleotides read TGTGCCAGCAGCTTGGCCGGGGGCGCCTCCTCTGGAAACACCATATATTTT. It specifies CASSLAGGASSGNTIYF.

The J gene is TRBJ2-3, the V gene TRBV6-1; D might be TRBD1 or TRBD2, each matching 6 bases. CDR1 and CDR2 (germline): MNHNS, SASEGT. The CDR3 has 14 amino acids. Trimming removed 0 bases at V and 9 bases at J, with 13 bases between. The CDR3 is CASSEASGAGTQYF. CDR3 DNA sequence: TGTGCCAGCAGTGAAGCGTCGGGGGCAGGAACGCAGTATTTT.

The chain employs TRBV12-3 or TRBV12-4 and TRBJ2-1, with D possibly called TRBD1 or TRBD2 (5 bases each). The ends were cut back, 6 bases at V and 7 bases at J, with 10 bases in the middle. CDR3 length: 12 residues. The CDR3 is CASSPGPNEQFF. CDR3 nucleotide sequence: TGTGCCAGCAGCCCGGGACCTAATGAGCAGTTCTTC.